This TCR beta chain was captured in a study of T cells expressing NK-cell markers. Across the whole study: Among eight sequenced donors, seven carried HCMV seropositivity while one was seronegative.

TCRdb re-called the 5' RACE reads; one entry per CDR3 protein, DNA not given. The table for this sample gives 350,000 to 450,000 distinct CDR3 sequences. This CDR3 is 14 amino acids long. CDR1 and CDR2 from the germline V gene are MNHEY and SVGEGT. Sequencing was done on a sample of blood T cells: a sorted CD56 or NKG2C T cell subset, CD4+ or CD8+ T cells, or bulk PBMC T cells (not recorded which). This chain uses TRBV6-2 or TRBV6-3 with TRBJ1-2; without DNA, the TCRdb call of TRBD1 cannot be checked. The receptor's source is a man aged 18-75 years in good health. CDR3 loop: CASCRITGNYGYTF.